This entry lists 25 T cell receptor beta chains sequenced from one sample in a study of CD8+ T cells in alopecia areata. cDNA prepared by RNA extraction and subsequent reverse transcription served as the template for sequencing. The repertoire was sequenced with immunoSEQ multiplex PCR; TCRdb's copy has only in-frame clones and lacks some. The repertoire consists of 90,000 to 100,000 clones, with around 55% occurring once and the leading ten covering about 16%. Treatment in this sample: oral pan-JAK inhibitor, 5-10 mg twice daily. Sample: CD8+ T cells sorted from blood, taken at week 4, from a patient treated with tofacitinib. The origin of the receptors is a human donor with alopecia areata.

This clone has a handful of counts. The chain couples TRBV5-1 to TRBJ2-5; TRBD1 aligns across 9 bases. The CDR3 loop spans 15 amino acids. The germline V gene encodes CDR1 SGHRS and CDR2 YFSETQ. V gave up 0 bases and J gave up 4 bases; unmatched junction bases: 4. CDR3 amino acids: CASSLAQGARETQYF. The CDR3 coding sequence is TGCGCCAGCAGCTTGGCACAGGGGGCGAGAGAGACCCAGTACTTC.

The chain uses TRBV6-5 and TRBJ1-1; possible D gene TRBD1, 6 bases. Per the germline V gene, CDR1 is MNHEY and CDR2 is SVGAGI. This CDR3 has 15 residues. V lost 8 bases, J lost 1 base, and 17 bases lay in between. This chain's CDR3 is CASGVGGGRNTEAFF. In DNA form, the CDR3 reads TGTGCCAGCGGCGTTGGAGGGGGGAGGAACACTGAAGCTTTCTTT.

The V call is TRBV28, the J call TRBJ2-3, with 13 bases aligning to TRBD2. CDR3 size: 20 residues. V lost 5 bases, J lost 2 bases, and 16 bases stayed unmatched. Germline loops: CDR1 MDHEN, CDR2 SYDVKM. CDR3 sequence reads: CASSPWTSGSILQTTDTQYF. The DNA for the CDR3 is TGTGCCAGCAGTCCGTGGACTAGCGGGAGTATACTCCAAACCACAGATACGCAGTATTTT.

This clone was observed a few times. The chain joins TRBV9 to TRBJ2-5; D may be TRBD1 or TRBD2 (5 bases each). V lost 4 bases and J lost 4, with 23 bases in between. CDR3 length: 17 amino acids. Germline-derived CDR1 and CDR2 are SGDLS and YYNGEE. CDR3 protein: CASSPDRSGGRGETQYF. The DNA of the CDR3 is TGTGCCAGCAGCCCAGACCGGAGCGGAGGAAGGGGAGAGACCCAGTACTTC.

This sequence joins TRBV29-1 and TRBJ2-1; TRBD2 matches at 8 bases. From germline, CDR1 is SQVTM and CDR2 ANQGSEA. The CDR3 covers 13 residues. Trimming cost V 8 bases and J 4 bases; bases outside gene matches: 7. CDR3 sequence (DNA): TGCAGCTCCAGTAGCGGGGATTACAATGAGCAGTTCTTC. Translated: CSSSSGDYNEQFF.

The V gene is TRBV5-1, the J gene TRBJ2-1; TRBD2 aligns across 15 bases. J was trimmed by 6 bases and V by 5 bases; bases with no gene match: 6. The CDR3 spans 16 residues. Germline-derived CDR1 and CDR2 are SGHRS and YFSETQ. CDR3: CASRAGTSGRPNEQFF. The CDR3 coding sequence is TGCGCCAGCAGGGCCGGGACTAGCGGGAGGCCCAATGAGCAGTTCTTC.

In this sample, this clone turned up a few times. The rearrangement links TRBV30 to TRBJ2-7, with 10 bases matching TRBD1. Germline trimming cut 4 bases from V and 4 bases from J; bases unmatched to any gene: 10. Germline V gene sequence: CDR1 GTSNPN, CDR2 SVGIG (reference sequence). The CDR3 covers 15 residues. CDR3 coding DNA: TGTGCCTGGAACCTGAACCGGGACAGGGGATACGAGCAGTACTTC. This gives the protein CAWNLNRDRGYEQYF.

The chain uses TRBV7-9 and TRBJ2-5; TRBD1 matches 9 bases. CDR1 is SEHNR, CDR2 FQNEAQ, per germline (reference sequence). The CDR3 contains 14 residues. V lost 5 bases, J lost 5 bases, and 6 bases stayed unmatched. Here the CDR3 DNA reads TGTGCCAGCAGCCCCTGGACAGGGGAGGAGACCCAGTACTTC. It codes for CASSPWTGEETQYF.

J is TRBJ2-7 and V is TRBV5-1, with D tentatively TRBD1 (6 bases). The length of the CDR3 is 13 residues. V lost 5 bases to trimming and J lost 0 bases, with 9 bases between them. Germline CDR1 SGHRS, CDR2 YFSETQ. DNA for the CDR3: TGCGCCAGCAGGTCGACAGGCTCCTACGAGCAGTACTTC. This sequence encodes CASRSTGSYEQYF.

This clone was found a few times. CDR3 DNA: TGCGCCAGCAGCCAAGAACAAAACACTGAAGCTTTCTTT. Protein sequence: CASSQEQNTEAFF. V gene TRBV4-1 combines with J gene TRBJ1-1, with D unclear. Trimming pared 0 bases from V and 2 bases from J, leaving 4 bases between. Germline loops: CDR1 MGHRA, CDR2 YSYEKL. This CDR3 is 13 amino acids long.

This clone showed up just once. J is TRBJ2-3 and V is TRBV4-1; no clear D. The V gene's germline CDR1 is MGHRA and CDR2 YSYEKL. This CDR3 comprises 15 residues. V shed 3 bases and J shed 3 bases, with 13 bases lying between them. CDR3 sequence: CASSQPTAGTDTQYF. The CDR3 DNA sequence: TGCGCCAGCAGCCAGCCCACGGCCGGGACAGATACGCAGTATTTT.

The chain recombines TRBV28 with TRBJ1-3; 8 bases agree with TRBD1. After removal of 7 bases from V and 2 bases from J, the junction contained 7 bases not matched to a gene. There are 15 residues in the CDR3. Germline assignment: CDR1 MDHEN and CDR2 SYDVKM. DNA for the CDR3: TGTGCCAGCACCTCGACAGGGGCCGCTGGAAACACCATATATTTT. Translated: CASTSTGAAGNTIYF.

The V and J genes are TRBV5-4 and TRBJ2-2; D perhaps matches TRBD1 (6 bases). Germline V CDR1 and CDR2: SGHNT, YYREEE (reference sequence). Trimming stripped 9 bases from V and 3 bases from J, with 12 bases between. This CDR3 has 13 amino acids. The CDR3 reads CATTGFYTGELFF. CDR3 nucleotide sequence: TGTGCCACCACAGGGTTTTACACCGGGGAGCTGTTTTTT.

The V and J genes are TRBV7-2 and TRBJ2-7; the D gene is possibly TRBD2 (6 bases). This CDR3 region has 14 residues. Germline V gene sequence: CDR1 SGHTA, CDR2 FQGNSA. The germline V and J ends were trimmed by 1 base and 3 bases, with 10 bases remaining between them. This chain's CDR3 is CASSLEGGIYEQYF. CDR3 DNA: TGTGCCAGCAGCTTAGAGGGCGGGATCTACGAGCAGTACTTC.

V is TRBV2 and J is TRBJ2-7; D remains ambiguous. Germline CDR1 reads SNHLY; CDR2 reads FYNNEI. Trimming removed 4 bases from V and 2 bases from J, with 12 bases in between. The CDR3 loop spans 14 amino acids. The DNA of the CDR3 is TGTGCCAGCAGTGGAAAACAGAGCGCCTACGAGCAGTACTTC. Translated: CASSGKQSAYEQYF.

The V and J genes are TRBV11-2 and TRBJ2-1, with D possibly matching TRBD2 (7 bases). The CDR3 sequence is 19 residues long. Germline V gene lookup returns CDR1 SGHAT and CDR2 FQNNGV. V gave up 5 bases and J gave up 1 base, with 24 bases separating them. The CDR3 nucleotides read TGTGCCAGCAGCCCGGGGGCTAGCGGTCACCGGGAATCCTACAATGAGCAGTTCTTC. It yields the protein CASSPGASGHRESYNEQFF.

The rearrangement joins TRBV7-8 to TRBJ2-3, with D possibly matching TRBD2 (6 bases). The germline V and J ends were trimmed by 5 bases and 2 bases, with 14 bases remaining between them. CDR1 is SGHVS and CDR2 is FQNEAQ in the germline V gene. This CDR3 is built from 15 residues. The CDR3 sequence: CASSARTTVTDTQYF. In DNA form, the CDR3 reads TGTGCCAGCAGCGCAAGGACTACCGTCACAGATACGCAGTATTTT.

In this sample, this clone turned up a few times. The V call is TRBV5-1, the J call TRBJ1-2; 7 bases agree with TRBD1. V shed 1 base, J shed 6 bases, and the junction held 6 bases outside the gene matches. CDR1 and CDR2 from the germline V gene are SGHRS and YFSETQ. The CDR3 runs 14 residues. The CDR3 nucleotides are TGCGCCAGCAGCTTGCTGACAGGGATCGATGGCTACACCTTC. The encoded protein is CASSLLTGIDGYTF.

The chain is built from TRBV5-6 and TRBJ1-1; D remains unclear. Germline V gene sequence: CDR1 SGHDT, CDR2 YYEEEE. V was shortened by 4 bases and J by 2 bases, with 9 bases between the two germline ends. This CDR3 has 13 amino acids. The CDR3: CASSIPQNTEAFF. CDR3 in DNA: TGTGCCAGCAGCATACCGCAAAACACTGAAGCTTTCTTT.

The chain links TRBV7-6 to TRBJ2-2, with 7 positions matching TRBD1. The CDR3 consists of 15 residues. Looked up from germline, CDR1 is SGHVS and CDR2 is FNYEAQ. Losses at the gene ends were 5 bases for V and 1 base for J; bases not matched to a gene: 4. Here the CDR3 reads CASSRQGWNTGELFF. CDR3 sequence (DNA): TGTGCCAGCAGCCGACAGGGATGGAACACCGGGGAGCTGTTTTTT.

The chain is built from TRBV11-2 and TRBJ2-4; TRBD1 matches at 10 bases. There are 17 residues in the CDR3. Per germline, CDR1 SGHAT and CDR2 FQNNGV. The V gene end was trimmed by 5 bases and the J gene end by 0 bases; junction bases not matched to a gene: 7. CDR3 in DNA: TGTGCCAGCAGCCAAGGGGGACAGGGGTTAGCCAAAAACATTCAGTACTTC. Encoded protein: CASSQGGQGLAKNIQYF. Combining the CDR3 with reference TRBV11-2 and TRBJ2-4 gives the whole variable domain EAGVAQSPRYKIIEKRQSVAFWCNPISGHATLYWYQQILGQGPKLLIQFQNNGVVDDSQLPKDRFSAERLKGVDSTLKIQPAKLEDSAVYLCASSQGGQGLAKNIQYFGAGTRLSVL.

The chain has TRBV21-1 and TRBJ1-5; the D call in the table, TRBD1, was not verified against the DNA. TRBV21-1 is recorded as a pseudogene. CDR3 length: 15 amino acids. The CDR3 DNA is TGTGCCAGCAGCAAAGAGTCCAGGGGGGATCAGCCCCAGCATTTT. Amino acids: CASSKESRGDQPQHF.

The chain recombines TRBV7-8 with TRBJ2-7; D is perhaps TRBD1 (8 bases). Germline CDR1 SGHVS, CDR2 FQNEAQ. V was cut by 5 bases and J by 9 bases, with 17 bases left in between. The CDR3 sequence is 13 residues long. The DNA of the CDR3 is TGTGCCAGCAGCCCCCCGACAGGGGAGGGGCAGTACTTC. It is translated as CASSPPTGEGQYF. Looking up the rest from reference TRBV7-8 and TRBJ2-7 gives the full variable domain: GAGVSQSPRYKVAKRGQDVALRCDPISGHVSLFWYQQALGQGPEFLTYFQNEAQLDKSGLPSDRFFAERPEGSVSTLKIQRTQQEDSAVYLCASSPPTGEGQYFGPGTRLTVT.

This clone turned up a few times. The chain couples TRBV29-1 to TRBJ2-3, with 9 bases fitting TRBD2. Germline trimming cut 2 bases from V and 3 bases from J; bases unmatched to any gene: 6. The CDR3 runs 15 residues. CDR1 SQVTM and CDR2 ANQGSEA come from the germline V gene. The CDR3: CSVELLAGSTDTQYF. Here the CDR3 DNA reads TGCAGCGTTGAATTGCTAGCGGGGAGTACAGATACGCAGTATTTT.

This clone was recorded only once. The CDR3 spells CASSLVVRATEAFF. The CDR3, as DNA: TGTGCCAGCAGCTTGGTCGTGAGGGCGACTGAAGCTTTCTTT. The gene calls are TRBV7-9 and TRBJ1-1; D gene uncertain. The V end lost 3 bases, the J end lost 5 bases, and 13 bases lay between the germline ends. Looked up from germline, CDR1 is SEHNR and CDR2 is FQNEAQ (reference sequence). The CDR3 has 14 amino acids. Filled out from reference TRBV7-9 and TRBJ1-1, the complete variable domain reads DTGVSQNPRHKITKRGQNVTFRCDPISEHNRLYWYRQTLGQGPEFLTYFQNEAQLEKSRLLSDRFSAERPKGSFSTLEIQRTEQGDSAMYLCASSLVVRATEAFFGQGTRLTVV.